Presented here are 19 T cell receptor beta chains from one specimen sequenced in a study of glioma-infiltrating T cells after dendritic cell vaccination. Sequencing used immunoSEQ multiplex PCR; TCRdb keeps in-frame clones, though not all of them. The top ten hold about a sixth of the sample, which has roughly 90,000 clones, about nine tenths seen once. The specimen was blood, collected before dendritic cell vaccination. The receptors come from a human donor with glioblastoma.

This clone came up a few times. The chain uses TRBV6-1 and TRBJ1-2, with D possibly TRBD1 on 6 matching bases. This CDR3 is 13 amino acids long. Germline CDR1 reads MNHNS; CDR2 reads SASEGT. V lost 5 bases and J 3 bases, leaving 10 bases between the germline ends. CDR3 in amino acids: CASSWGGYYGYTF. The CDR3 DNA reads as TGTGCCAGCAGTTGGGGGGGCTACTATGGCTACACCTTC.

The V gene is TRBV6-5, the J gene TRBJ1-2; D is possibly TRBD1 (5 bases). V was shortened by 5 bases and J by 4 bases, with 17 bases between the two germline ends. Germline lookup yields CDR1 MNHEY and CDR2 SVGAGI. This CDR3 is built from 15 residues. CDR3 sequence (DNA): TGTGCCAGCAGTATTAGGCAGGGAAGGGGCTATGGCTACACCTTC. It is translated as CASSIRQGRGYGYTF.

DNA for the CDR3: TGCGCCAGCAGCCAAGCTGGGGGACAGCGAAGCTCCTACGAGCAGTACTTC. Its protein is CASSQAGGQRSSYEQYF. The rearrangement uses TRBV4-1 and TRBJ2-7; 7 nucleotides align to TRBD1. The germline gives CDR1 MGHRA, CDR2 YSYEKL. V dropped 1 base and J dropped 0; count of bases not matched to a gene: 9. CDR3 length: 17 residues.

CDR3 region: CASSPSQASNTGELFF. DNA of the CDR3: TGTGCCAGCTCACCGAGCCAGGCTTCGAACACCGGGGAGCTGTTTTTT. The rearrangement uses TRBV18 and TRBJ2-2; D uncertain. The V gene's germline CDR1 is KGHSH and CDR2 LQKENI. CDR3 length: 16 amino acids. Trimming took 3 bases from V and 0 from J, leaving 11 bases between them. Complete variable domain (other parts from reference TRBV18 and TRBJ2-2): NAGVMQNPRHLVRRRGQEARLRCSPMKGHSHVYWYRQLPEEGLKFMVYLQKENIIDESGMPKERFSAEFPKEGPSILRIQQVVRGDSAAYFCASSPSQASNTGELFFGEGSRLTVL.

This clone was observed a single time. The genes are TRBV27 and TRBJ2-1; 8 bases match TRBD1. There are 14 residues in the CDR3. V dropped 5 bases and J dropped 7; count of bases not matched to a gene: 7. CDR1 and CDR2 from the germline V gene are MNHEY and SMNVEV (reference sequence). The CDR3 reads CASSPHDRGNEQFF. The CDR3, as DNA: TGTGCCAGCAGTCCCCACGACAGGGGTAATGAGCAGTTCTTC.

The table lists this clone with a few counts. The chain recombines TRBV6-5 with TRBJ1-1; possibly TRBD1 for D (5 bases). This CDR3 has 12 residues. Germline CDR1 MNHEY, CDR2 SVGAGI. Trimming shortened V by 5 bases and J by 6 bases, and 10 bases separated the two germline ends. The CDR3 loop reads CASSQGSAEAFF. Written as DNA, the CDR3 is TGTGCCAGCAGTCAGGGCTCCGCTGAAGCTTTCTTT.

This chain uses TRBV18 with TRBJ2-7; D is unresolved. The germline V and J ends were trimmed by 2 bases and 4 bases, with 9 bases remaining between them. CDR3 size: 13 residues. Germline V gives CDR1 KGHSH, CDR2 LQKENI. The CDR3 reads CASSPEREYEQYF. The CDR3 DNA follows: TGTGCCAGCTCACCAGAGCGCGAATACGAGCAGTACTTC.

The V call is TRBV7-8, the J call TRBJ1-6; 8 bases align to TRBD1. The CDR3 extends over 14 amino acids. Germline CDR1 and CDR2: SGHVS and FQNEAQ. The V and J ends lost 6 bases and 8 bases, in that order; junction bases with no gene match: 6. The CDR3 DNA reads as TGTGCCAGCAGACCAGGACAGGGACATTCACCCCTCCACTTT. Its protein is CASRPGQGHSPLHF.

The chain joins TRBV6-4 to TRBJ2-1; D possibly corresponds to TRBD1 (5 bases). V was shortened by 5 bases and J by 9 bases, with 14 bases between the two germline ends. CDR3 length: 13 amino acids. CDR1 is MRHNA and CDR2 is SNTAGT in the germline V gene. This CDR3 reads CASSRGGGIEQFF. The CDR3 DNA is TGTGCCAGCAGTAGGGGTGGTGGTATTGAGCAGTTCTTC.

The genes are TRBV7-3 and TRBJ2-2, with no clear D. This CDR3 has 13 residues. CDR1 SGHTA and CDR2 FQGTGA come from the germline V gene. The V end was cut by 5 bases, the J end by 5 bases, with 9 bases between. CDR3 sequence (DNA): TGTGCCAGCAGCCCCACCACTACCGGGGAGCTGTTTTTT. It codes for CASSPTTTGELFF. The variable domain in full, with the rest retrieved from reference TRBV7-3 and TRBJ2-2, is GAGVSQTPSNKVTEKGKYVELRCDPISGHTALYWYRQSLGQGPEFLIYFQGTGAADDSGLPNDRFFAVRPEGSVSTLKIQRTERGDSAVYLCASSPTTTGELFFGEGSRLTVL.

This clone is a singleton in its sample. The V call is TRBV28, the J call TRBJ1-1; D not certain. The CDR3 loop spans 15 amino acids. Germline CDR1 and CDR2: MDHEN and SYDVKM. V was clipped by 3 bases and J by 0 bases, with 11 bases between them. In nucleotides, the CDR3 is TGTGCCAGCAGTTTTAGTTCCCTCATGAACACTGAAGCTTTCTTT. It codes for CASSFSSLMNTEAFF.

Here the CDR3 reads CASSLALAEETQYF. CDR3 DNA sequence: TGTGCCAGCAGCTTGGCACTAGCGGAAGAGACCCAGTACTTC. The J gene is TRBJ2-5, the V gene TRBV5-6; the match to TRBD2 covers 8 bases. Germline values: CDR1 SGHDT, CDR2 YYEEEE. The CDR3 contains 14 residues. Germline trimming cut 0 bases from V and 3 bases from J; bases unmatched to any gene: 1.

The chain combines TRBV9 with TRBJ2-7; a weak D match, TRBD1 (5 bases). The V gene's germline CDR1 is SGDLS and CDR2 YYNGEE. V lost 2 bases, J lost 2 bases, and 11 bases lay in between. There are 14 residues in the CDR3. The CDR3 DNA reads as TGTGCCAGCAGCGTTACAGGATCTACCTACGAGCAGTACTTC. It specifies CASSVTGSTYEQYF.

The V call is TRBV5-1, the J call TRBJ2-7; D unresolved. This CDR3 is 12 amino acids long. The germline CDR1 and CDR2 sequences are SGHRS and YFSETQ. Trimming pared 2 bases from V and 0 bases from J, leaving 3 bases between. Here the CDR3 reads CASSFSSYEQYF. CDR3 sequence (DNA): TGCGCCAGCAGCTTCTCCTCCTACGAGCAGTACTTC. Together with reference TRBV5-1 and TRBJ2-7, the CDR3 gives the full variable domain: KAGVTQTPRYLIKTRGQQVTLSCSPISGHRSVSWYQQTPGQGLQFLFEYFSETQRNKGNFPGRFSGRQFSNSRSEMNVSTLELGDSALYLCASSFSSYEQYFGPGTRLTVT.

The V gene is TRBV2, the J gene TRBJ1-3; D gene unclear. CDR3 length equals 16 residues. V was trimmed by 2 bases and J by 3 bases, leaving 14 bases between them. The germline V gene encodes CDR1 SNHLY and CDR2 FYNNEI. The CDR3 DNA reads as TGTGCCAGCAGTGAATCCCCAGGATGGGTTGGAAACACCATATATTTT. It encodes CASSESPGWVGNTIYF.

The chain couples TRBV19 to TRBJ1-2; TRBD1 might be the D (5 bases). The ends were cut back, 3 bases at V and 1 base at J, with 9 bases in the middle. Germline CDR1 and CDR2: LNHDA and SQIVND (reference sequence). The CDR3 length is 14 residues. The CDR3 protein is CASSMDTYNYGYTF. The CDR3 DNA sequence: TGTGCCAGTAGTATGGACACGTATAACTATGGCTACACCTTC. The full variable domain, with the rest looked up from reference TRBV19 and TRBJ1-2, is DGGITQSPKYLFRKEGQNVTLSCEQNLNHDAMYWYRQDPGQGLRLIYYSQIVNDFQKGDIAEGYSVSREKKESFPLTVTSAQKNPTAFYLCASSMDTYNYGYTFGSGTRLTVV.

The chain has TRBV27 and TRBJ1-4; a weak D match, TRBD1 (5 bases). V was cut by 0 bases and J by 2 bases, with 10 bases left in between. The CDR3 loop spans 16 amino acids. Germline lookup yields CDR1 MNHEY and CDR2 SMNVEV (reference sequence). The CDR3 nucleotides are TGTGCCAGCAGTTTATCGGGGGGTGGCACTAATGAAAAACTGTTTTTT. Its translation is CASSLSGGGTNEKLFF.

CDR3 sequence: CASSLVSREDGYTF. In DNA form, the CDR3 reads TGTGCCAGCAGCTTAGTAAGCAGGGAGGATGGCTACACCTTC. The chain couples TRBV7-9 to TRBJ1-2; D perhaps matches TRBD1 (5 bases). CDR1 and CDR2 from the germline V gene are SEHNR and FQNEAQ (reference sequence). This CDR3 region has 14 residues. The germline V and J ends were trimmed by 1 base and 6 bases, with 12 bases remaining between them.

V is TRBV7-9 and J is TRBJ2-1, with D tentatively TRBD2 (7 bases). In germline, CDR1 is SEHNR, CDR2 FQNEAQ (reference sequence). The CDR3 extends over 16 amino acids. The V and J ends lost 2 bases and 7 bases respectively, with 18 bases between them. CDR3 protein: CASSLWRGGQGNEQFF. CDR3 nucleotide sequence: TGTGCCAGCAGCTTATGGCGCGGGGGCCAGGGGAATGAGCAGTTCTTC.